The 3 T cell receptor beta chains presented below share a single source sample, sequenced in a study of read filtering for tumor transcriptome and immune sequencing. Molecular barcoded adaptors covering alpha/delta and beta/gamma chains were used on approximately 400 ng RNA. A single record per CDR3 protein comes from TCRdb applying MiXCR to the reads. Altogether 100,000 to 150,000 distinct CDR3 sequences are present, roughly 13% being singletons, with the ten largest covering more than 9.5%. Sequencing was performed on a population of CD138-negative cells sorted from bone marrow. The receptors stem from a donor over 35 with multiple myeloma.

This clonotype was picked up many times. The J gene is TRBJ2-1, the V gene TRBV5-6; 9 bases are a match to TRBD2. CDR1 is SGHDT, CDR2 YYEEEE, per germline. The length of the CDR3 is 15 residues. V was pared by 0 bases and J by 8 bases, with 6 bases of the junction left unmatched. CDR3 nucleotides: TGTGCCAGCAGCTTGGGCGGGGGGGCCGGGGATGAGCAGTTCTTC. Its protein is CASSLGGGAGDEQFF.

This clonotype was counted ten times or more. The junction and the germline gene differ at one end; a read error may be behind it. J is TRBJ2-1 and V is TRBV5-1, with 9 bases lining up with TRBD1. The CDR3 spans 14 residues. The germline CDR1 and CDR2 sequences are SGHRS and YFSETQ. CDR3 in DNA: TGCGCCAGCAGCCGGGACAGGGTCTACAATGAACAGTTCTTC. It specifies CASSRDRVYNEQFF.

This clonotype came up many times. The V call is TRBV19, the J call TRBJ2-2; TRBD1 matches 9 bases. CDR1 and CDR2 from the germline V gene are LNHDA and SQIVND (reference sequence). CDR3 size: 15 residues. J gave up 6 bases and V 7 bases, and 9 bases lay outside the gene matches. This chain's CDR3 is CASTTTTGGSGELFF. In DNA form, the CDR3 reads TGTGCCAGTACTACTACGACAGGGGGATCCGGGGAGCTGTTTTTT.